This T cell receptor beta chain appears in the sequencing data of a study of blood T cell repertoires in COVID-19. Profiled with immunoSEQ multiplex PCR; TCRdb holds only in-frame clones, not every one. The repertoire holds about 130,000 clones, with approximately 79% as singletons. This CDR3 contains 13 residues. Trimming shortened V by 5 bases and J by 8 bases, and 15 bases separated the two germline ends. Germline CDR1 reads SGHTA; CDR2 reads FQGNSA. The sequencing sample was made of PBMCs or T cells enriched from blood (not recorded which). The J gene is TRBJ1-2, the V gene TRBV7-2, with D perhaps matching TRBD1 (5 bases). This receptor was identified in a middle-aged man with acute COVID-19. CDR3 sequence reads: CASSLDQGRGYTF. The DNA for the CDR3 is TGTGCCAGCAGCCTTGACCAGGGCAGGGGCTACACCTTC. Combining the CDR3 with reference TRBV7-2 and TRBJ1-2 gives the whole variable domain GAGVSQSPSNKVTEKGKDVELRCDPISGHTALYWYRQSLGQGLEFLIYFQGNSAPDKSGLPSDRFSAERTGGSVSTLTIQRTQQEDSAVYLCASSLDQGRGYTFGSGTRLTVV.